This is a list of T cell receptor beta chains from one sample in a study of T cell changes during pregnancy in multiple sclerosis. This table comes from immunoSEQ multiplex PCR, and its TCRdb copy is limited to in-frame clones, with some not included. The repertoire holds tens of thousands of clones, less than 95% seen once, with around a tenth in the top ten. The sample in question was CD8+ T cells from peripheral blood mononuclear cells, obtained before pregnancy. The receptors shown here come from a female donor with multiple sclerosis, enrolled in a pregnancy study. Both conserved end residues are part of each CDR3. The D gene is left open where the match is weak. Clone sizes are given selectively: once, few, many, or a class where the clone is expanded.

j_call,clone_size,v_call,d_call,cdr3_aa,cdr3_nt
TRBJ1-3,-,TRBV5-6,-,CASSHVISGNTIYF,TGTGCCAGCAGCCATGTCATCTCTGGAAACACCATATATTTT
TRBJ1-5,-,TRBV7-6,-,CASSLASTANQPQHF,TGTGCCAGCAGCTTAGCGTCGACAGCCAATCAGCCCCAGCATTTT
TRBJ2-5,-,TRBV6-5,-,CASSSYITGSRTQYF,TGTGCCAGCAGTTCCTACATTACAGGGTCACGGACCCAGTACTTC
TRBJ2-2,-,TRBV18,TRBD1,CASSPLRQGDTGELFF,TGTGCCAGCTCACCACTACGACAGGGAGACACCGGGGAGCTGTTTTTT
TRBJ1-4,-,TRBV5-4,-,CASSLKQGVNEKLFF,TGTGCCAGCAGCTTAAAGCAAGGGGTAAATGAAAAACTGTTTTTT
TRBJ1-1,-,TRBV19,-,CASSVSGLTEAFF,TGTGCCAGTAGTGTAAGCGGGTTGACTGAAGCTTTCTTT
TRBJ1-2,-,TRBV4-1,-,CASSQDWGGHSYGYTF,TGCGCCAGCAGCCAAGATTGGGGGGGGCATAGCTATGGCTACACCTTC
TRBJ2-5,-,TRBV7-9,TRBD1,CASSSEYGQGAKETQYF,TGTGCCAGCAGCTCAGAATACGGACAGGGGGCGAAAGAGACCCAGTACTTC
TRBJ1-5,-,TRBV6-6,-,CASSTGQMVRQPQHF,TGTGCCAGCAGTACCGGACAGATGGTACGTCAGCCCCAGCATTTT
TRBJ2-7,large,TRBV19,TRBD2,CASSISSGSLNEQYF,TGTGCCAGTAGTATCTCTAGCGGGAGTCTCAACGAGCAGTACTTC
TRBJ2-7,-,TRBV9,TRBD2,CASSVGAGLEMYF,TGTGCCAGCAGCGTAGGAGCGGGACTAGAAATGTACTTC
TRBJ1-1,few,TRBV29-1,-,CSVGTGIVTEAFF,TGCAGCGTTGGAACAGGGATCGTCACTGAAGCTTTCTTT
TRBJ2-7,once,TRBV5-1,TRBD2,CASSRYGLAGGGSSYEQYF,TGCGCCAGCAGCCGTTATGGACTAGCGGGGGGGGGAAGCTCCTACGAGCAGTACTTC
TRBJ1-1,-,TRBV7-9,-,CASSLGAGLNTEAFF,TGTGCCAGCAGCTTAGGGGCAGGACTAAACACTGAAGCTTTCTTT
TRBJ2-5,-,TRBV13,-,CASSSNLRQRRETQYF,TGTGCCAGCAGCTCGAACTTAAGACAGAGGCGAGAGACCCAGTACTTC
TRBJ2-7,few,TRBV7-9,TRBD2,CASSFPSGSFYEQYF,TGTGCCAGCAGCTTCCCTAGCGGGAGTTTCTACGAGCAGTACTTC
TRBJ2-3,-,TRBV6-4,TRBD2,CASSDGSGGATDTQYF,TGTGCCAGCAGTGACGGCAGCGGGGGGGCCACAGATACGCAGTATTTT
TRBJ2-1,-,TRBV5-1,TRBD2,CASSATGTSGHEQFF,TGCGCCAGCAGCGCAACCGGGACTAGCGGCCATGAGCAGTTCTTC
TRBJ2-1,-,TRBV2,-,CASSEPGEQFF,TGTGCCAGCAGTGAACCAGGTGAGCAGTTCTTC
TRBJ2-5,-,TRBV7-8,TRBD1,CASSLADRGVPTTSRYQETQYF,TGTGCCAGCAGCTTAGCGGACAGGGGCGTCCCTACTACCTCCCGGTACCAAGAGACCCAGTACTTC
TRBJ1-2,-,TRBV7-8,-,CASSLVQALNYGYTF,TGTGCCAGCAGCTTAGTCCAGGCCCTAAACTATGGCTACACCTTC
TRBJ2-2,-,TRBV6-5,-,CASSYSIEFTGELFF,TGTGCCAGCAGTTACTCGATAGAGTTCACCGGGGAGCTGTTTTTT
TRBJ1-3,medium-sized,TRBV27,-,CASSPGYGNTIYF,TGTGCCAGCAGCCCGGGGTATGGAAACACCATATATTTT
TRBJ2-1,-,TRBV5-3,-,CARSFQDNCYNEQFF,TGTGCCAGAAGCTTTCAGGACAACTGCTACAATGAGCAGTTCTTC
TRBJ1-1,few,TRBV7-6,TRBD1,CASSPRDSTEAFF,TGTGCCAGCAGCCCCCGGGACAGCACTGAAGCTTTCTTT
TRBJ1-1,few,TRBV6-6,-,CASSYSDSFEAFF,TGTGCCAGCAGTTACTCGGACAGCTTTGAAGCTTTCTTT
TRBJ2-2,once,TRBV15,-,CATDRDKNTGELFF,TGTGCCACCGACAGAGATAAGAACACCGGGGAGCTGTTTTTT
TRBJ2-7,-,TRBV25-1,-,CASSESMESPVNEQYF,TGTGCCAGCAGTGAATCCATGGAGTCACCAGTCAACGAGCAGTACTTC